The clone carrying this T cell receptor beta chain was observed at least ten times. Its antigen is unidentified. The record originates from a study of response to subunit inactivated influenza vaccine. Study outcomes and limitations: The study's authors posited that every seasonal influenza vaccination enlists few new T cells.

MiXCR was run by TCRdb on the RT-PCR reads, yielding one entry per CDR3 protein. The table includes over 150,000 distinct CDR3 sequences, about 10% detected once. The V gene lost 2 bases and the J gene lost 0 bases, with 12 bases spanning the gap. The CDR3 is made up of 16 amino acids. Germline V gene lookup returns CDR1 LNHNV and CDR2 YYDKDF (reference sequence). The gene calls are TRBV15 and TRBJ2-3, with a weak D call TRBD1 (5 bases). The sample consisted of CD8+ T cells sorted from PBMCs, taken roughly 24 months after vaccination. This receptor was taken from a man between 50 and 69 years old who received an inactivated influenza vaccine. CDR3 coding DNA: TGTGCCACCAGCAGACAGGGATTATCTAGCACAGATACGCAGTATTTT. It encodes CATSRQGLSSTDTQYF.